The present T cell receptor beta chain was sequenced within a study of early T cells in non-severe SARS-CoV-2 infection. Using its own MiXCR run on the 5' RACE reads, TCRdb lists one record per CDR3 protein. The sample has about 110,000 distinct CDR3 sequences, about 12% seen once. Germline values: CDR1 SGHTA, CDR2 FQGTGA. There are 15 residues in the CDR3. V dropped 2 bases and J dropped 1 base, with 11 bases sitting between them. The material sequenced was whole blood. This clonotype was obtained from an adult who was a healthcare worker with PCR-confirmed SARS-CoV-2 infection or an uninfected control (not recorded which). The rearrangement uses TRBV7-3 and TRBJ1-1; a weak D match, TRBD1 (5 bases). CDR3: CASSLLGAQNTEAFF. The DNA of the CDR3 is TGTGCCAGCAGCTTATTAGGGGCTCAGAACACTGAAGCTTTCTTT.